This record covers a single T cell receptor beta chain. The record originates from a study of blood T cell repertoires in COVID-19. Across the study: The samples span acute and convalescent COVID-19 from the United States, Italy and Spain. PBMCs, B-cell-depleted T cells, or T cells provided the cDNA or gDNA that made up the material.

Authors' processing steps: Reference gene primer amplification gave estimated nucleated cell counts. The assay was immunoSEQ multiplex PCR, and TCRdb's table has in-frame clones only and misses some. V and J calls and clone size are copied from that table; D and trimming were computed from the DNA. The sample consists of under 130,000 clones, roughly four fifths of them appearing once. Per the germline V gene, CDR1 is MGHRA and CDR2 is YSYEKL. Trimming cost V 4 bases and J 1 base, with 7 bases left between them. The CDR3 extends over 14 amino acids. The clonotype was recovered from a woman of 80 years or more with acute or convalescent COVID-19. The sequenced sample consisted of peripheral blood. The chain uses TRBV4-1 and TRBJ2-2, with D possibly TRBD1 on 5 matching bases. CDR3 sequence reads: CASSRGQNTGELFF. The CDR3, as DNA: TGCGCCAGCAGCCGAGGACAGAACACCGGGGAGCTGTTTTTT.